This T cell receptor beta chain was captured in a study of post-analysis software for immune sequencing data. Study-wide context: The disease courses spanned relapsing-remitting, secondary progressive and progressive-relapsing forms of multiple sclerosis. Findings of the study overall: Diversity measured as normalized Chao1 was significantly lower in multiple sclerosis patients than in controls. Comparison of patients with controls showed four or five TRBV segments more frequent in patients, TRBV5-6, TRBV5-1 and TRBV20-1 among them.

Trimming took 3 bases from V and 2 from J; bases not matched to a gene: 6. The CDR3 contains 15 residues. Germline assignment: CDR1 SGHTA and CDR2 FQGNSA. A remark on this clonotype: Its antigen is currently unknown.

Sequencing libraries made from TCR beta cDNA carried unique molecular identifiers. TCRdb independently ran MiXCR on the PCR reads; one entry per CDR3 protein. The table records some 260,000 distinct CDR3 sequences, 36% of them present only once. The receptor comes from a girl between 10 and 17 years old with multiple sclerosis. Sequenced material: blood. The chain links TRBV7-2 to TRBJ2-5, with 7 nucleotides matching TRBD2. The CDR3 is CASSFDLAAQETQYF. In DNA form, the CDR3 reads TGTGCCAGCAGCTTCGATCTAGCGGCACAAGAGACCCAGTACTTC.